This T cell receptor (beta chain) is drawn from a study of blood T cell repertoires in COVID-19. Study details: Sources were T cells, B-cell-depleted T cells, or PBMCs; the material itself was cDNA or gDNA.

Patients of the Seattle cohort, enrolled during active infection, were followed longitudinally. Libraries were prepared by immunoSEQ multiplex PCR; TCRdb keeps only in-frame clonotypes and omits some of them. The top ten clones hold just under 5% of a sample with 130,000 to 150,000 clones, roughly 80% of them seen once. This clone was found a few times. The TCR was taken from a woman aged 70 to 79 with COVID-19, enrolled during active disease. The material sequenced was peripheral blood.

CDR3 residues: CASSQASGGLEDTQYF. CDR3 DNA: TGCGCCAGCAGCCAAGCGAGCGGGGGACTGGAAGATACGCAGTATTTT. The chain employs TRBV4-1 and TRBJ2-3; the match to TRBD2 covers 8 bases. The V gene end was trimmed by 1 base and the J gene end by 5 bases; junction bases not matched to a gene: 8. Germline V gene data show CDR1 as MGHRA and CDR2 as YSYEKL. The CDR3 is 16 amino acids.